This T cell receptor beta chain is from a study of T cells after yellow fever vaccination. Whole-study context: In the case of low-cell-number fractions, SMART-Seq v4 Ultra Low Input was used for preparation. Study outcomes and limitations: Although the secondary response was weaker, it peaked faster, at day 5 versus 15. Reappearing after the booster were most of the clones from primary vaccination (around 96% CD4, approximately 85% CD8).

The CDR3 extends over 17 amino acids. Looked up from germline, CDR1 is SGHTA and CDR2 is FQGNSA. Trimming left V 5 bases short and J 1 base short, with 19 bases between. TCR cDNA, made by 5'RACE template switching, carried an added universal primer site and UMIs. TCRdb re-analysed the 5' RACE reads in MiXCR, keeping a single row per CDR3 protein. The table records 150,000 to 200,000 distinct CDR3 sequences, 8% to 13% of them present only once. A note on this clonotype: Its antigen remains unidentified.

The rearrangement joins TRBV7-2 to TRBJ2-3; D remains unclear. Sequencing used CD8+ T cells sorted from PBMCs, obtained 15 days after the yellow fever booster vaccination. The TCR comes from a man aged 18 to 30 who received the YFV17D yellow fever vaccine. Here the CDR3 reads CASSPPASAGGTDTQYF. The DNA for the CDR3 is TGTGCCAGCAGCCCGCCTGCCAGCGCTGGGGGCACAGATACGCAGTATTTT.